What follows are 27 T cell receptor beta chains derived from one specimen sequenced in a study of blood T cell repertoires in COVID-19. TCRdb's table, derived via immunoSEQ multiplex PCR, lists solely in-frame clones and lacks some. The sample records about 230,000 clones, 65% to 85% being singletons. The sequenced material came from peripheral blood. Receptors were obtained from a man aged 80 or over with acute or convalescent COVID-19.

A remark on this clone: The sample carries other DNA sequences with the same CDR3. The chain recombines TRBV5-1 with TRBJ2-5; TRBD1 might be the D (5 bases). V was shortened by 1 base and J by 2 bases, with 6 bases between the two germline ends. Germline V gene sequence: CDR1 SGHRS, CDR2 YFSETQ. The CDR3 is 13 residues long. CDR3 sequence: CASSLSGQETQYF. CDR3 DNA: TGCGCCAGCAGCTTGTCAGGGCAAGAGACCCAGTACTTC.

The sample holds a few counts of this clone. Here the CDR3 reads CASSLGEANYGYTF. As DNA, the CDR3 is TGTGCCAGCAGCTTGGGGGAGGCGAACTATGGCTACACCTTC. The chain uses TRBV7-9 and TRBJ1-2, with D possibly being TRBD1 (5 bases). Per germline, CDR1 SEHNR and CDR2 FQNEAQ (reference sequence). V shed 3 bases and J shed 2 bases, with 10 bases lying between them. The CDR3 has 14 amino acids.

This rearrangement joins TRBV5-1 to TRBJ2-3; weak D call: TRBD2 (5 bases). Germline V gene data show CDR1 as SGHRS and CDR2 as YFSETQ. CDR3 length: 16 amino acids. V was shortened by 1 base and J by 5 bases, with 17 bases between the two germline ends. The CDR3 nucleotides are TGCGCCAGCAGCTTGTCTGCACGGGAAGGAATAGATACGCAGTATTTT. Its translation: CASSLSAREGIDTQYF.

The chain joins TRBV7-9 to TRBJ2-3; 11 bases map to TRBD2. The V gene end was trimmed by 2 bases and the J gene end by 3 bases; junction bases not matched to a gene: 4. Germline assignment: CDR1 SEHNR and CDR2 FQNEAQ (reference sequence). This CDR3 region has 16 residues. CDR3 sequence: CASSLLLAGETDTQYF. As DNA, the CDR3 is TGTGCCAGCAGCTTACTACTAGCGGGAGAAACAGATACGCAGTATTTT.

V is TRBV11-2 and J is TRBJ2-1; 7 bases align to TRBD2. V was pared by 0 bases and J by 3 bases, with 8 bases of the junction left unmatched. The CDR3 has 17 residues. Germline V gene sequence: CDR1 SGHAT, CDR2 FQNNGV. The CDR3 nucleotides read TGTGCCAGCAGCTTAGAAGTAGGACTAGGGATCTACAATGAGCAGTTCTTC. Translation gives CASSLEVGLGIYNEQFF.

The chain links TRBV7-9 to TRBJ1-3; 8 bases fit TRBD1. This CDR3 comprises 14 residues. J gave up 4 bases and V 5 bases, and 4 bases lay outside the gene matches. The germline gives CDR1 SEHNR, CDR2 FQNEAQ (reference sequence). CDR3: CASSPDRVGNTIYF. CDR3 in DNA: TGTGCCAGCAGCCCGGACAGGGTAGGAAACACCATATATTTT. The complete variable domain, with remaining parts taken from reference TRBV7-9 and TRBJ1-3, reads DTGVSQNPRHKITKRGQNVTFRCDPISEHNRLYWYRQTLGQGPEFLTYFQNEAQLEKSRLLSDRFSAERPKGSFSTLEIQRTEQGDSAMYLCASSPDRVGNTIYFGEGSWLTVV.

CDR3 nucleotide sequence: TGTGCCAGCAGCCAAGATCTGACAGGGTCCCCTCCAAAGCTCCACTTT. Its translation: CASSQDLTGSPPKLHF. The chain uses TRBV3-1 (or the pseudogene TRBV3-2) and TRBJ1-6, with TRBD1 matching 7 bases. There are 16 residues in the CDR3. Losses at the gene ends were 0 bases for V and 16 bases for J; bases not matched to a gene: 15. Per the germline V gene, CDR1 is LGHDT and CDR2 is YNNKEL (reference sequence).

This clone came up a few times. V gene TRBV28 combines with J gene TRBJ1-6, with D perhaps matching TRBD1 (5 bases). The CDR3 is 21 amino acids. V was shortened by 5 bases and J by 0 bases, with 26 bases between the two germline ends. Germline loops: CDR1 MDHEN, CDR2 SYDVKM. DNA of the CDR3: TGTGCCAGCAGTCCGAAGTGGAGACAGACCGCCTCGAGCTCCTATAATTCACCCCTCCACTTT. This encodes CASSPKWRQTASSSYNSPLHF.

The chain recombines TRBV18 with TRBJ1-2; D not certain. V gave up 6 bases and J gave up 3 bases, with 11 bases separating them. The germline CDR1 and CDR2 sequences are KGHSH and LQKENI. There are 13 residues in the CDR3. In DNA form, the CDR3 reads TGTGCCAGCTCTTTCGACACAGACTATGGCTACACCTTC. Its translation: CASSFDTDYGYTF. Supplemented by reference TRBV18 and TRBJ1-2, the full variable domain reads NAGVMQNPRHLVRRRGQEARLRCSPMKGHSHVYWYRQLPEEGLKFMVYLQKENIIDESGMPKERFSAEFPKEGPSILRIQQVVRGDSAAYFCASSFDTDYGYTFGSGTRLTVV.

The sample holds a few counts of this clone. The chain carries TRBV7-2 and TRBJ1-1, with D unresolved. The germline CDR1 and CDR2 sequences are SGHTA and FQGNSA. V was trimmed by 5 bases and J by 0 bases, leaving 13 bases between them. This CDR3 has 15 amino acids. CDR3 protein: CASSRRSGMNTEAFF. CDR3 sequence (DNA): TGTGCCAGCAGCAGAAGGTCGGGAATGAACACTGAAGCTTTCTTT.

The CDR3: CASSQVGTVYQETQYF. The DNA of the CDR3 is TGTGCCAGCAGCCAAGTCGGGACTGTGTACCAAGAGACCCAGTACTTC. V is TRBV4-2 and J is TRBJ2-5; possibly TRBD2 for D (6 bases). CDR3 length: 16 residues. Trimming shortened V by 1 base and J by 0 bases, and 12 bases separated the two germline ends. CDR1 and CDR2 from the germline V gene are LGHNA and YNFKEQ.

The CDR3 DNA follows: TGTGCCAGCTCGGGACTATCAGAGACCCAGTACTTC. Its translation is CASSGLSETQYF. The chain has TRBV19 and TRBJ2-5; TRBD2 matches 7 bases. CDR1 and CDR2 (germline): LNHDA, SQIVND (reference sequence). The length of the CDR3 is 12 residues. V gave up 9 bases and J gave up 4 bases; unmatched junction bases: 5.

The chain has TRBV10-2 and TRBJ2-7; the match to TRBD1 covers 8 bases. Losses at the gene ends were 6 bases for V and 5 bases for J; bases not matched to a gene: 9. This CDR3 comprises 14 residues. Germline V gene data show CDR1 as WSHSY and CDR2 as SAAADI. The CDR3 here is CASSRLETGDEQYF. CDR3 nucleotide sequence: TGCGCCAGCAGCCGCTTGGAGACAGGGGACGAGCAGTACTTC.

J is TRBJ2-3 and V is TRBV4-2, with 12 bases matching TRBD2. This CDR3 has 22 residues. Losses at the gene ends were 1 base for V and 0 bases for J; bases not matched to a gene: 17. Per the germline V gene, CDR1 is LGHNA and CDR2 is YNFKEQ. In DNA, the CDR3 is TGTGCCAGCAGCCAAGTCGGTGGCCTAGCGGGGGGGGGCTATTTGAGCACAGATACGCAGTATTTT. Translated: CASSQVGGLAGGGYLSTDTQYF.

The chain links TRBV28 to TRBJ2-7; possible D gene TRBD1, 6 bases. The V end was cut by 4 bases, the J end by 1 base, with 14 bases between. This CDR3 is built from 15 residues. Germline V CDR1 and CDR2: MDHEN, SYDVKM. The CDR3 DNA reads TGTGCCAGCAGTTCCGGGACACTTAATTCCTACGAGCAGTACTTC. This translates into CASSSGTLNSYEQYF. Variable domain in full (rest from reference TRBV28 and TRBJ2-7): DVKVTQSSRYLVKRTGEKVFLECVQDMDHENMFWYRQDPGLGLRLIYFSYDVKMKEKGDIPEGYSVSREKKERFSLILESASTNQTSMYLCASSSGTLNSYEQYFGPGTRLTVT.

The chain recombines TRBV2 with TRBJ1-5, with D maybe TRBD1 (6 bases). The CDR3 loop spans 15 amino acids. Deletions cut 6 bases from V and 1 base from J, with 13 bases between. CDR1 and CDR2 (germline): SNHLY, FYNNEI. The CDR3, as DNA: TGTGCCAGCAGAGCCGGGACACTGAGCAATCAGCCCCAGCATTTT. Translated: CASRAGTLSNQPQHF.

J is TRBJ1-2 and V is TRBV25-1, with 10 nucleotides matching TRBD1. CDR3 length: 11 residues. CDR1 and CDR2 from the germline V gene are MGHDK and SYGVNS. V trimming: 9 bases; J trimming: 5 bases; junction bases outside the gene matches: 0. The CDR3 is CARGQGYGYTF. Here the CDR3 DNA reads TGTGCCAGGGGACAGGGGTATGGCTACACCTTC.

The J gene is TRBJ1-2, the V gene TRBV6-5; D unresolved. The CDR3 runs to 14 residues. V dropped 6 bases and J dropped 4 bases, with 15 bases sitting between them. CDR1 and CDR2 (germline): MNHEY, SVGAGI. CDR3 sequence (DNA): TGTGCCAGCAGCACCGAGGAACTGGGCTATGGCTACACCTTC. This sequence encodes CASSTEELGYGYTF.

CDR3: CATSDFGTSAVYEQFF. For the CDR3, the DNA is TGTGCCACCAGTGATTTCGGGACTAGCGCAGTCTATGAGCAGTTCTTC. The V call is TRBV24-1, the J call TRBJ2-1; 10 bases are a match to TRBD2. CDR3 size: 16 residues. V shed 1 base and J 8 bases; nucleotides not matched to a gene: 7. CDR1 KGHDR and CDR2 SFDVKD come from the germline V gene.

The chain has TRBV19 and TRBJ1-4; maybe TRBD1 (5 bases). Germline V gene lookup returns CDR1 LNHDA and CDR2 SQIVND (reference sequence). The CDR3 has 16 amino acids. V gave up 1 base and J gave up 11 bases, with 20 bases separating them. CDR3 sequence (DNA): TGTGCCAGTAGTATAGTTGGGAGGACATTGGGCCTTAAACTGTTTTTT. It is translated as CASSIVGRTLGLKLFF.

This clone was detected only once. The chain joins TRBV6-5 to TRBJ1-2; D possibly corresponds to TRBD1 (5 bases). The CDR3 extends over 12 amino acids. V was shortened by 6 bases and J by 14 bases, with 19 bases between the two germline ends. Per germline, CDR1 MNHEY and CDR2 SVGAGI. In DNA, the CDR3 is TGTGCCAGCAGGCCCGGGGGAGGAGGGGCGACCTTC. Its translation is CASRPGGGGATF.

The chain employs TRBV18 and TRBJ1-5, with D tentatively TRBD1 (5 bases). Germline V CDR1 and CDR2: KGHSH, LQKENI. CDR3 length equals 15 residues. V was shortened by 5 bases and J by 0 bases, with 11 bases between the two germline ends. CDR3 nucleotides: TGTGCCAGCTCAGGAACAGGTGATAGCAATCAGCCCCAGCATTTT. The encoded protein is CASSGTGDSNQPQHF.

The chain is built from TRBV5-1 and TRBJ2-1, with 12 bases fitting TRBD2. The V gene's germline CDR1 is SGHRS and CDR2 YFSETQ. V was pared by 6 bases and J by 0 bases, with 4 bases of the junction left unmatched. There are 16 residues in the CDR3. CDR3 sequence: CASMGTSGFSYNEQFF. The DNA for the CDR3 is TGCGCCAGCATGGGGACTAGCGGGTTCTCCTACAATGAGCAGTTCTTC.

The chain recombines TRBV14 with TRBJ2-7; 10 bases fit TRBD1. This CDR3 region has 14 residues. The trim removed 4 bases at V and 4 bases at J, leaving 4 bases unmatched. Germline CDR1 is SGHDN and CDR2 is FVKESK. CDR3 loop: CASSPRQGAYEQYF. Written as DNA, the CDR3 is TGTGCCAGCAGCCCCCGACAGGGGGCTTACGAGCAGTACTTC.

The chain couples TRBV21-1 to TRBJ2-7; the D call in the table, TRBD1, was not verified against the DNA. TRBV21-1 corresponds to a pseudogene. The CDR3 spans 14 residues. CDR3 sequence: CASNRDRRSYEQYF. The CDR3 DNA follows: TGTGCCAGCAACCGGGACAGGCGAAGCTACGAGCAGTACTTC.

CDR3 loop: CASSFVASGGAFPGELFF. In nucleotides, the CDR3 is TGCGCCAGCAGCTTCGTCGCTAGCGGGGGGGCCTTCCCCGGGGAGCTGTTTTTT. This sequence joins TRBV5-1 and TRBJ2-2, with TRBD2 matching over 12 bases. Looked up from germline, CDR1 is SGHRS and CDR2 is YFSETQ. V shed 2 bases and J 6 bases; nucleotides not matched to a gene: 11. The CDR3 runs 18 residues.

The V call is TRBV2, the J call TRBJ2-3, with D maybe TRBD2 (7 bases). Between the trimmed V and J ends, which lost 6 bases and 1 base, there was a span of 14 bases. The CDR3 spans 15 residues. Germline CDR1 is SNHLY and CDR2 is FYNNEI. This chain's CDR3 is CASSPGAGGTDTQYF. The CDR3, as DNA: TGTGCCAGCAGCCCGGGGGCGGGGGGCACAGATACGCAGTATTTT.